Described below is a single TCR beta chain sequence and its context. This clonotype was recorded at least ten times. This receptor's antigen is unknown. No much larger clone is present one base from it, and per-base qualities are unavailable. The method was RACE. These reads were obtained on a NextSeq 500. During library preparation, unique molecular identifiers were attached to individual cDNA molecules so that TCRs could be counted in a quantitative, reproducible way. From each blood RNA sample, both TCR alpha and TCR beta chains were sequenced. The original methods were these. The median number of TCRs per sample was approximately 96,000, ranging from 23,224 to 690,600. The Decombinator software suite was used to annotate V, J and CDR3 in the TCR reads. To make PS versus PT1 abundance plots, every sample was subsampled to the same number of TCRs (28,000). TCRs were defined as expanded if absent before sensitization and observed at least eight times at the 2-week time point. Using fastp trimming at Q25 and MiXCR clonotype assembly, TCRdb reanalyzed the public sequencing data and kept in-frame beta chains. Rows are unified per CDR3 protein, each entry keeping the most common DNA and genes. TCRdb, not the original authors, processed these V and J calls. This sample is represented by a few hundred thousand distinct CDR3 sequences; 7.7% of them were singletons. The ten most abundant clones make up 1.2% of the sample.

The data are from a study of human T cells and chemical hapten exposure (dated by TCRdb to the early 2020s). With regard to the full study: For sensitization, 2% DPC in acetone was applied to a roughly 2 cm by roughly 2 cm area of upper inner arm skin. Weekly therapeutic DPC doses were additionally applied to the scalp of patients throughout the roughly 23-week study period. Blood samples were taken from patients before sensitization (week 0) and then at 2, 6 and about 24 weeks after DPC sensitization. Alopecia areata with under or over 50% scalp involvement, alopecia totalis and alopecia universalis were represented in the patient cohort, which was mostly female. Libraries were pooled for sequencing, and variation in per-sample TCR yields was attributed mainly to small differences in library volumes within the pool. For TCR sequencing, blood came from twenty-nine alopecia patients at anywhere from one to four time points (pre-sensitization, 2, 6 and 24 weeks). This study followed changes in the peripheral blood TCR repertoire in vivo during primary and secondary sensitization of alopecia patients to the hapten diphenylcyclopropenone (DPC). Patch testing was performed on the upper back with Finn chambers containing 0.01% DPC, and the patch tests were scored after 6 days according to International Contact Dermatitis Research Group standards. The paper as a whole reports these results and caveats: Repeated subsampling changed both the strength of the expansion versus patch-test correlation and the threshold at which that correlation became significant. Because all patients had alopecia, a presumed autoimmune disease, the immune response of the patients might differ from that of healthy individuals. The number of TCRs above 1 in 1000 frequency did not change with DPC sensitization; there was no evidence of global repertoire structure alterations. Expanded TCRs formed significantly more large CDR3 similarity clusters than pre-sensitization or healthy control sets, consistent with antigen-driven responses. Patch test score correlated positively with the number of PT1 expanded TCRs, reaching significance at thresholds 8, 16 and 32 but not at 4.

The time point tag for this specimen amounts to: pre-sensitization, week 0. According to the study, the label for this sample's treatment or condition signals: therapeutic diphenylcyclopropenone sensitization with weekly scalp DPC. At each patch-test visit, blood was drawn before the patch test was applied. Patients were eligible if aged 18 to 70, diagnosed with alopecia and judged suitable for DPC therapy, and pregnant patients were excluded. Total RNA was extracted from unfractionated whole blood that had been collected in Tempus Blood RNA tubes. Taken from cysteine to phenylalanine, the CDR3 has 16 residues. The kept DNA is CDR3 alone, 48 bases in frame from the first base. The germline ends are 19 bases apart after V is trimmed by 4 bases and J by 6 bases.

The clonotype comes from a man younger than 30 with alopecia areata. Some clones in this sample may be carry-over from other donors' samples. Here the sequenced sample was whole blood, taken in connection with sensitization to the hapten diphenylcyclopropenone (DPC). The chain uses TRBV12-3 or TRBV12-4 and TRBJ2-1, and the D gene may be TRBD2, 5 bases matching. The CDR3 is CASSSPPSPSGNEQFF. The bases are TGTGCCAGCAGTTCTCCCCCTAGCCCATCGGGCAATGAGCAGTTCTTC.